The clone carrying this T cell receptor (beta chain) was counted a few times. Its antigen remains unidentified. These data are taken from a study of blood T cells in healthy people across ages. Study results and caveats: One million T cells yielded diversity estimates that were considered underestimates.

A sample-barcoded 5' primer and a J-beta primer mix were used in a second PCR of about 7 to 12 cycles. TCRdb itself ran the 5' RACE reads through MiXCR, one entry per CDR3 protein. Of 720,000 or so distinct CDR3 sequences in the sample, approximately 40% are singletons; the top ten hold around 30%. V was shortened by 2 bases and J by 0 bases, with 14 bases between the two germline ends. This CDR3 has 17 residues. Per the germline V gene, CDR1 is MNHNY and CDR2 is SVGAGI (reference sequence). The receptor comes from a man older than 75 in good health. The chain recombines TRBV6-6 with TRBJ2-4; D gene ambiguous. The sequenced material came from blood. The CDR3 region is CASSYLSLDVAKNIQYF. As DNA, the CDR3 is TGTGCCAGCAGTTACCTAAGTCTGGACGTAGCCAAAAACATTCAGTACTTC.